This TCR beta chain was recovered during a study of T cell responses to AZD1222 COVID-19 vaccine. Broader study findings: The donor cohort was predominantly white British with a female majority, and clonal diversity may have been underestimated.

Germline V CDR1 and CDR2: ENHRY, SYGVKD. The junction had 1 base not matched to a gene; V was cut back by 2 bases and J by 2 bases. The length of the CDR3 is 15 residues. Remarks on this clone: The antigen is unknown.

The table came from immunoSEQ multiplex PCR; TCRdb's copy has only in-frame clones and leaves some out. The sample holds 130,000 to 150,000 clones, 92% seen once. The source is an adult in good health. The starting material was peripheral blood, obtained on day 0 of AZD1222 vaccination. The chain couples TRBV10-3 to TRBJ2-3, with TRBD2 identical over 10 bases. The CDR3 DNA is TGTGCCATCAGTGAGACTAGCGGGATCACAGATACGCAGTATTTT. Its translation: CAISETSGITDTQYF.